Below, one TCR beta chain is given with its context. Amplified TCR beta CDR3 regions derived from RNA transcripts. First-round RT-PCR of the TCR CDR3 relied on the HTBI primer set. MiXCR, applied by TCRdb to the multiplex PCR reads, yields one record per CDR3 protein. The sample holds more than 300,000 distinct CDR3 sequences, over 11% seen once. This sample is part of a study of T cells in Graves' hyperthyroidism and ophthalmopathy. No ophthalmopathy progression within 18 months constituted stable Graves' hyperthyroidism. The study based diagnoses on clinical symptoms, serum thyroxine and TRAb, thyroid ultrasound and orbital computed tomography. The sequencing sample was made of blood. This TCR derives from a woman aged 30 to 39 with Graves' hyperthyroidism.

The CDR3 nucleotides read TGTGCCAGCTCACCCGTCTTGGAGGGGGGCTACACCTTC. Translation gives CASSPVLEGGYTF. The genes are TRBV2 and TRBJ1-2; a possible D gene is TRBD1 (5 bases). Per the germline V gene, CDR1 is SNHLY and CDR2 is FYNNEI. Deletions cut 8 bases from V and 8 bases from J, with 18 bases between. This CDR3 has 13 residues.